Below are 27 T cell receptor beta chains sequenced from a single sample in a study of T cells after yellow fever vaccination (dated by TCRdb to between 2018 and 2021). The library was produced with 5' RACE. Sequencer: Illumina HiSeq 2500. TCRdb's own reprocessing of the public reads used fastp at Q25 and MiXCR and kept productive beta chains. Identical CDR3 protein sequences are pooled into one entry, listed with their most common genes and DNA. This sample lists some 550,000 distinct CDR3 sequences; 15% to 20% were detected once. The top ten clones comprise more than 13% of the sample. The sample's treatment or condition label, in plain terms: live attenuated yellow fever vaccine strain. The sample here was PBMCs, taken 15 days after the yellow fever booster vaccination. These TCRs come from a man aged 25-40 years who received the YFV17D yellow fever vaccine.

The V gene is TRBV6-2 or TRBV6-3, the J gene TRBJ2-2, with no clear D. V was shortened by 2 bases and J by 0 bases, with 7 bases between the two germline ends. The CDR3 has 15 amino acids. Germline loops: CDR1 MNHEY, CDR2 SVGEGT. The CDR3 reads CASSYVSPNTGELFF. The DNA for the CDR3 is TGTGCCAGCAGTTACGTCAGCCCGAACACCGGGGAGCTGTTTTTT.

The V gene is TRBV7-2, the J gene TRBJ2-1; TRBD2 matches at 8 bases. J lost 4 bases, V lost 1 base, and 6 bases had no gene match. The germline gives CDR1 SGHTA, CDR2 FQGNSA. This CDR3 has 16 residues. CDR3 amino acids: CASSLGPRGGYNEQFF. CDR3 DNA sequence: TGTGCCAGCAGCTTAGGCCCCCGGGGGGGGTACAATGAGCAGTTCTTC. The full variable domain, in which reference TRBV7-2 and TRBJ2-1 provide the parts outside the CDR3, is GAGVSQSPSNKVTEKGKDVELRCDPISGHTALYWYRQSLGQGLEFLIYFQGNSAPDKSGLPSDRFSAERTGGSVSTLTIQRTQQEDSAVYLCASSLGPRGGYNEQFFGPGTRLTVL.

This clonotype was seen a handful of times. CDR3 region: CASSLVVAGHSHEQFF. CDR3 bases: TGTGCCAGCAGCTTAGTTGTCGCAGGACACTCACATGAGCAGTTCTTC. The gene calls are TRBV11-2 and TRBJ2-1, with a weak D call TRBD1 (5 bases). Germline loops: CDR1 SGHAT, CDR2 FQNNGV. This CDR3 contains 16 residues. Trimming removed 1 base at V and 8 bases at J, with 18 bases between.

The sample holds a few counts of this clonotype. The V call is TRBV11-2, the J call TRBJ2-1, with TRBD2 matching 10 bases. The germline CDR1 and CDR2 sequences are SGHAT and FQNNGV. The CDR3 has 18 amino acids. The ends lost 1 base at V and 3 bases at J; junction bases unmatched: 9. Here the CDR3 reads CASSLGDAWTSGYNEQFF. CDR3 coding DNA: TGTGCCAGCAGCTTAGGGGATGCGTGGACTAGCGGCTACAATGAGCAGTTCTTC. The full variable domain, rest sourced from reference TRBV11-2 and TRBJ2-1, is EAGVAQSPRYKIIEKRQSVAFWCNPISGHATLYWYQQILGQGPKLLIQFQNNGVVDDSQLPKDRFSAERLKGVDSTLKIQPAKLEDSAVYLCASSLGDAWTSGYNEQFFGPGTRLTVL.

This clonotype has just a few counts. The chain couples TRBV6-8 to TRBJ2-5; possible D gene TRBD2, 5 bases. CDR1 is MNHGY and CDR2 is SAAAGT in the germline V gene. V was clipped by 2 bases and J by 1 base, with 11 bases between them. The CDR3 extends over 15 amino acids. The CDR3 sequence is CASSYRGLIQETQYF. The CDR3 DNA reads as TGTGCCAGCAGTTACCGTGGACTGATCCAAGAGACCCAGTACTTC.

The chain employs TRBV25-1 and TRBJ2-7, with D perhaps TRBD2 (6 bases). This CDR3 region has 16 residues. V lost 7 bases and J lost 2, with 21 bases in between. Germline-derived CDR1 and CDR2 are MGHDK and SYGVNS. The CDR3 is CASTQRGGNGPYEQYF. The CDR3 DNA is TGTGCCAGCACCCAACGGGGCGGGAATGGCCCCTACGAGCAGTACTTC.

Concerning this clonotype itself: At one end the junction does not follow the germline gene, possibly because of a read error. The CDR3 sequence is CASQKPGLAGAYF. Written as DNA, the CDR3 is TGTGCCAGCCAGAAACCTGGACTAGCGGGAGCCTACTTC. V and J are TRBV7-2 and TRBJ2-1; the match to TRBD2 covers 13 bases. Germline CDR1 is SGHTA and CDR2 is FQGNSA. The CDR3 length is 13 residues.

The V and J genes are TRBV21-1 and TRBJ2-2; TRBD2 was called by the table and not checked on the DNA. TRBV21-1 is a documented pseudogene. This CDR3 spans 23 amino acids. The DNA of the CDR3 is TGTGCCAGCAGCAGGTTACAGGGACCTAGCGGGCCTACATCCGCCACGAACACCGGGGAGCTGTTTTTT. Encoded protein: CASSRLQGPSGPTSATNTGELFF.

This clonotype was counted a few times. The chain recombines TRBV7-6 with TRBJ2-5; possibly TRBD2 for D (6 bases). Germline lookup yields CDR1 SGHVS and CDR2 FNYEAQ. Deletions cut 2 bases from V and 2 bases from J, with 12 bases between. There are 15 residues in the CDR3. CDR3 protein: CASSLSRRVQETQYF. CDR3 nucleotide sequence: TGTGCCAGCAGCTTATCCCGGAGGGTACAAGAGACCCAGTACTTC.

This chain links TRBV27 with TRBJ2-7; weak D call: TRBD1 (6 bases). The CDR3 runs 14 residues. V lost 2 bases and J lost 3, with 11 bases in between. The germline V gene has CDR1 MNHEY and CDR2 SMNVEV (reference sequence). CDR3 sequence (DNA): TGTGCCAGCAGTTTAAAGGTCAGGGGCTACGAGCAGTACTTC. Translation: CASSLKVRGYEQYF.

J is TRBJ2-7 and V is TRBV5-1; D unresolved. Germline V CDR1 and CDR2: SGHRS, YFSETQ. Deletions cut 2 bases from V and 3 bases from J, with 18 bases between. The CDR3 loop spans 16 amino acids. The chain's CDR3 is CASSFNTISRYYEQYF. The CDR3 bases are TGCGCCAGCAGCTTTAACACAATTTCCCGATACTACGAGCAGTACTTC.

CDR3 in DNA: TGTGCCAGCAGTGAAACGACAGGGGGTAGCTATGGCTACACCTTC. It codes for CASSETTGGSYGYTF. The V gene is TRBV12-3 or TRBV12-4, the J gene TRBJ1-2; 9 positions match TRBD1. With V trimmed by 5 bases and J by 4 bases, 8 bases remained unmatched. This CDR3 is 15 amino acids long.

J is TRBJ1-2 and V is TRBV20-1; D remains unclear. V shed 5 bases and J shed 7 bases, with 20 bases lying between them. Looked up from germline, CDR1 is DFQATT and CDR2 is SNEGSKA (reference sequence). The CDR3 extends over 14 amino acids. CDR3 nucleotide sequence: TGCAGTGCTCAGCCCCCGACCGGCGGTGGTGGCTACACCTTC. Translated: CSAQPPTGGGGYTF.

The chain is built from TRBV5-1 and TRBJ2-1; 15 bases align to TRBD2. This CDR3 has 18 residues. CDR1 and CDR2 (germline): SGHRS, YFSETQ. With V trimmed by 2 bases and J by 0 bases, 3 bases remained unmatched. DNA of the CDR3: TGCGCCAGCAGCTTCCCGGGACTAGCGGGAGGCTCCTACAATGAGCAGTTCTTC. Translated: CASSFPGLAGGSYNEQFF. Using reference TRBV5-1 and TRBJ2-1 for the parts outside the CDR3, the full variable domain is KAGVTQTPRYLIKTRGQQVTLSCSPISGHRSVSWYQQTPGQGLQFLFEYFSETQRNKGNFPGRFSGRQFSNSRSEMNVSTLELGDSALYLCASSFPGLAGGSYNEQFFGPGTRLTVL.

The J gene is TRBJ2-3, the V gene TRBV7-9; no clear D. The germline V gene has CDR1 SEHNR and CDR2 FQNEAQ (reference sequence). Trimming took off 2 bases at V and 4 bases at J, with 7 bases between the two ends. The CDR3 runs 13 residues. CDR3 DNA: TGTGCCAGCAGCTTAAAATGGGCAGATACGCAGTATTTT. Encoded protein: CASSLKWADTQYF.

The rearrangement links TRBV28 to TRBJ2-7, with 9 bases matching TRBD2. V was pared by 0 bases and J by 7 bases, with 4 bases of the junction left unmatched. CDR3 length: 14 residues. Germline CDR1 reads MDHEN; CDR2 reads SYDVKM. This CDR3 reads CASSLWREGEEQYF. The CDR3 bases are TGTGCCAGCAGTTTATGGCGGGAGGGCGAAGAGCAGTACTTC.

This chain joins TRBV5-4 and TRBJ2-7; TRBD1 matches at 11 bases. The CDR3 consists of 15 residues. V shed 3 bases, J shed 2 bases, and the junction held 4 bases outside the gene matches. Germline CDR1 is SGHNT and CDR2 is YYREEE (reference sequence). In nucleotides, the CDR3 is TGTGCCAGCAGCTACGGGACAGGGGGGACCTACGAGCAGTACTTC. Encoded protein: CASSYGTGGTYEQYF.

This clonotype was observed a few times. This rearrangement joins TRBV5-6 to TRBJ2-1, with 8 bases matching TRBD2. The V and J ends lost 6 bases and 4 bases, in that order; junction bases with no gene match: 18. Germline CDR1 is SGHDT and CDR2 is YYEEEE. The CDR3 is 18 amino acids. The CDR3 DNA sequence: TGTGCCAGCACCGGATATAGCGGGATAGTCGCGGGGTACAATGAGCAGTTCTTC. Amino acids: CASTGYSGIVAGYNEQFF.

The chain combines TRBV12-3 or TRBV12-4 with TRBJ2-1; D remains unclear. The CDR3 has 13 amino acids. Deletions cut 6 bases from V and 9 bases from J, with 15 bases between. DNA for the CDR3: TGTGCCAGCAGACTCGCCGTGGGCGGTGAGCAGTTCTTC. Protein product: CASRLAVGGEQFF.

This clonotype was seen a handful of times. The chain is built from TRBV5-1 and TRBJ2-3; D may be TRBD1 (6 bases). The germline V gene encodes CDR1 SGHRS and CDR2 YFSETQ. The CDR3 is made up of 14 amino acids. V was trimmed by 4 bases and J by 2 bases, leaving 11 bases between them. In DNA form, the CDR3 reads TGCGCCAGCAGCCCAGGACAGACCACAGATACGCAGTATTTT. It translates to CASSPGQTTDTQYF.

This clonotype was detected many times. The chain carries TRBV7-2 and TRBJ2-1; TRBD2 agrees at 12 bases. The junction had 7 bases not matched to a gene; V was cut back by 6 bases and J by 7 bases. This CDR3 region has 15 residues. CDR1 and CDR2 (germline): SGHTA, FQGNSA. In nucleotides, the CDR3 is TGTGCCAGCAGTCCTCCGGGACTAGCGGGTAATGAGCAGTTCTTC. Its translation: CASSPPGLAGNEQFF.

This clonotype was detected ten times or more. The chain links TRBV6-6 to TRBJ1-5, with D maybe TRBD1 (5 bases). V lost 5 bases and J 7 bases, leaving 9 bases between the germline ends. The CDR3 length is 12 residues. Germline-derived CDR1 and CDR2 are MNHNY and SVGAGI (reference sequence). The CDR3 spells CASSPPGQPQHF. The CDR3 DNA is TGTGCCAGCAGTCCGCCAGGGCAGCCCCAGCATTTT.

Only a few counts were recorded for this clonotype. This chain connects TRBV5-5 to TRBJ1-5, with TRBD1 matching 7 bases. The CDR3 runs to 18 residues. V was pared by 2 bases and J by 2 bases, with 13 bases of the junction left unmatched. From germline, CDR1 is SGHKS and CDR2 YYEKEE (reference sequence). In DNA form, the CDR3 reads TGTGCCAGCAGCTTCCTATTCAGGGGGGATTCCGGCAATCAGCCCCAGCATTTT. This codes for CASSFLFRGDSGNQPQHF. The full variable domain, in which reference TRBV5-5 and TRBJ1-5 provide the parts outside the CDR3, is DAGVTQSPTHLIKTRGQQVTLRCSPISGHKSVSWYQQVLGQGPQFIFQYYEKEERGRGNFPDRFSARQFPNYSSELNVNALLLGDSALYLCASSFLFRGDSGNQPQHFGDGTRLSIL.

A word on this clonotype: At one end, the junction sequence differs from germline, possibly due to a read error. The chain is built from TRBV7-8 and TRBJ2-1; 12 nucleotides agree with TRBD2. In germline, CDR1 is SGHVS, CDR2 FQNEAQ. CDR3 length equals 15 residues. The CDR3 DNA follows: TGTTCCAGCAGCGCCGGACTAGCGGGATCTGGGGCACAGTTCTTC. Protein product: CSSSAGLAGSGAQFF.

This rearrangement joins TRBV6-5 to TRBJ2-7, with D perhaps TRBD2 (5 bases). The ends were cut back, 4 bases at V and 1 base at J, with 11 bases in the middle. This CDR3 is built from 14 residues. CDR1 MNHEY and CDR2 SVGAGI come from the germline V gene. The CDR3 sequence: CASSSSAESYEQYF. The CDR3 nucleotides read TGTGCCAGCAGTTCATCAGCGGAGTCCTACGAGCAGTACTTC.

The chain recombines TRBV20-1 with TRBJ2-3; D is uncertain. Germline V CDR1 and CDR2: DFQATT, SNEGSKA (reference sequence). This CDR3 spans 11 amino acids. V was shortened by 7 bases and J by 2 bases, with 7 bases between the two germline ends. The CDR3 loop is CSGFPTDTQYF. The CDR3 nucleotides read TGCAGTGGTTTCCCCACAGATACGCAGTATTTT.

The chain is built from TRBV14 and TRBJ1-2, with D unresolved. This CDR3 comprises 15 residues. Germline assignment: CDR1 SGHDN and CDR2 FVKESK. Trimming stripped 4 bases from V and 5 bases from J, with 17 bases between. The CDR3 bases are TGTGCCAGCAGCCCCACTGAGGGTCGGGTTTATGGCTACACCTTC. It translates to CASSPTEGRVYGYTF. Together with reference TRBV14 and TRBJ1-2, the CDR3 gives the full variable domain: EAGVTQFPSHSVIEKGQTVTLRCDPISGHDNLYWYRRVMGKEIKFLLHFVKESKQDESGMPNNRFLAERTGGTYSTLKVQPAELEDSGVYFCASSPTEGRVYGYTFGSGTRLTVV.